The TCR beta chain under discussion was sequenced for a study of CD8 T cells in cerebrospinal fluid in Alzheimer's disease. Study background: Two single-cell methods, plate-based nested PCR and droplet-based sequencing, assessed CSF clonal expansion.

This clonotype ranks as large in terms of frequency. Its target is unknown. Broader study findings: Healthy subjects less often had a clone of at least 3% than Alzheimer's patients.

Looked up from germline, CDR1 is SQVTM and CDR2 is ANQGSEA. CDR3 size: 13 residues. Confirmation of patient neurodegeneration relied on biomarkers such as neurofilament, amyloid-beta and tau. For droplet-based sequencing, live CSF cells were sorted using a live/dead marker. Using the 10x single-cell sequencing reads, TCRdb records one entry per CDR3 protein without DNA. This table lists approximately 770 distinct CDR3 sequences. The chain carries TRBV29-1 and TRBJ2-3; the TCRdb D gene call, TRBD2, has no DNA to confirm it. This TCR was sampled from a human donor with Parkinson's disease. Source material: cerebrospinal fluid. CDR3 protein: CSVFPSGTDTQYF.